Sequencing of this TCR beta chain was carried out in a study of cytomegalovirus exposure and HLA in healthy donors. This CDR3 region has 15 residues. V lost 1 base to trimming and J lost 4 bases, with 13 bases between them. Germline V gene data show CDR1 as MGHDK and CDR2 as SYGVNS. Overall study findings and caveats: Researchers left out some V segments, among them TRBV6-2 and TRBV6-3, as indistinguishable. Analysis performed later found 15,000 or so TCR beta sequences associated with HLA alleles at 0.05 false discovery rate. Reports described diagnosis of cytomegalovirus status by the classifier as highly specific and sensitive.

In regard to this clone: The target antigen is unknown.

PCR was performed using 60 Vbeta and 13 Jbeta primers. Some clones are missing from TCRdb's copy, which holds only in-frame ones; the method was immunoSEQ multiplex PCR. The sample has some 100,000 clones, around 77% seen once. The chain joins TRBV25-1 to TRBJ1-2; D not resolved. The sequence was collected from a man in his fifties or sixties in good health and CMV-seropositive. Material for sequencing was PBMCs. The DNA for the CDR3 is TGTGCCAGCAGTGAATCAGGAGGACGGACCTATGGCTACACCTTC. Protein: CASSESGGRTYGYTF.